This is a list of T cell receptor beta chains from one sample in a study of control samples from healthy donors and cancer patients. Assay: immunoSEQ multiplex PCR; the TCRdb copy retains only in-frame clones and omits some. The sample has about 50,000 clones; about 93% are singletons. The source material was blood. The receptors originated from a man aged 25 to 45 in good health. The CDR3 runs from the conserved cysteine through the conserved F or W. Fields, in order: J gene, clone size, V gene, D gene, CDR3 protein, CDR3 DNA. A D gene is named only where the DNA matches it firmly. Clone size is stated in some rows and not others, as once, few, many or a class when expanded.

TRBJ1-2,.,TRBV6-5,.,CASSYSTNYGYTF,TGTGCCAGCAGTTACTCAACTAACTATGGCTACACCTTC
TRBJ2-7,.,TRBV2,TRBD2,CASRRLAGTLSYEQYF,TGTGCCAGCAGGAGACTAGCGGGAACCCTCTCCTACGAGCAGTACTTC
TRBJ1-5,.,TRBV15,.,CATSRDAPYQPQHF,TGTGCCACCAGCAGAGATGCACCCTATCAGCCCCAGCATTTT
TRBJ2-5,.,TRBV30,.,CAWITQSRTQYF,TGTGCCTGGATCACCCAAAGCAGGACCCAGTACTTC
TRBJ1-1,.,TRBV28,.,CASRSLRGKDTEAFF,TGTGCCAGCAGGAGTTTGAGGGGAAAGGACACTGAAGCTTTCTTT
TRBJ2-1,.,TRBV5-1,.,CASSSQGESSYNEQFF,TGCGCCAGCAGTTCACAAGGGGAGAGCTCCTACAATGAGCAGTTCTTC
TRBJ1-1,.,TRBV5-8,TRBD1,CASSWGQGAMDTEAFF,TGTGCCAGCAGCTGGGGACAGGGGGCAATGGACACTGAAGCTTTCTTT
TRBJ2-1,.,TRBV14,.,CASSQEGGRPDNEQFF,TGTGCCAGCAGCCAAGAGGGTGGCAGGCCAGACAATGAGCAGTTCTTC
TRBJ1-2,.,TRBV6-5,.,CASTAGSYLNYGYTF,TGTGCCAGCACCGCGGGGAGCTACCTTAACTATGGCTACACCTTC
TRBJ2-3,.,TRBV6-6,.,CASSPPPLPTDTQYF,TGTGCCAGCAGTCCACCCCCTTTGCCCACAGATACGCAGTATTTT
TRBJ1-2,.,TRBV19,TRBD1,CASSTPGTVREKDGYTF,TGTGCCAGTAGTACCCCCGGGACAGTAAGGGAAAAGGATGGCTACACCTTC
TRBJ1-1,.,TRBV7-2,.,CASSLTGNTEAFF,TGTGCCAGCAGCCTCACAGGGAACACTGAAGCTTTCTTT
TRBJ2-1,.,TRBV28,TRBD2,CASTSGGGLGNEQFF,TGTGCCAGCACCTCGGGAGGAGGTCTTGGGAATGAGCAGTTCTTC
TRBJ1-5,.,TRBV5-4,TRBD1,CASSLDRGRYQPQHF,TGTGCCAGCAGCTTGGACAGGGGACGTTATCAGCCCCAGCATTTT
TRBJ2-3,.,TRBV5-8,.,CASSLVRKTDTQYF,TGTGCCAGCAGCTTGGTCAGGAAAACAGATACGCAGTATTTT
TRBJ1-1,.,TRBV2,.,CASSFPYQGRRATEAFF,TGTGCCAGCAGTTTCCCGTATCAGGGGAGGAGAGCCACTGAAGCTTTCTTT
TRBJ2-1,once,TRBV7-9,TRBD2,CASSLRLAENEQFF,TGTGCCAGCAGCTTAAGACTAGCTGAGAATGAGCAGTTCTTC
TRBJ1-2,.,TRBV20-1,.,CSASNPERGGYTF,TGCAGTGCTAGTAACCCGGAGCGAGGTGGCTACACCTTC
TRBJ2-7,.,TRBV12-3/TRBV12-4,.,CASSFSDGYEQYF,TGTGCCAGCAGTTTTTCAGACGGATACGAGCAGTACTTC
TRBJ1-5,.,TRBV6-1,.,CASSEGGNQPQHF,TGTGCCAGCAGTGAAGGCGGCAATCAGCCCCAGCATTTT
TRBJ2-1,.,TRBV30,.,CAWVGSHGDEQFF,TGTGCCTGGGTGGGGTCCCACGGGGATGAGCAGTTCTTC
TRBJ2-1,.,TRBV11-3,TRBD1,CASSSKGTGMNEQFF,TGTGCCAGCAGCTCTAAGGGGACAGGGATGAATGAGCAGTTCTTC
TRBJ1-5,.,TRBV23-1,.,CASSQLHGQLSNQPQHF,TGCGCCAGCAGTCAGTTACATGGACAGCTGAGCAATCAGCCCCAGCATTTT
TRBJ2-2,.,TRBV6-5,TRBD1,CASSLRTGPTGELFF,TGTGCCAGCAGTCTTCGGACAGGACCCACCGGGGAGCTGTTTTTT
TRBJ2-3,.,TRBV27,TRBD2,CASSLLTSGGPDTQYF,TGTGCCAGCAGTTTACTGACGTCGGGAGGGCCGGATACGCAGTATTTT
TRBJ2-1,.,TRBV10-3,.,CAISESTAAMGYNEQFF,TGTGCCATCAGTGAGTCAACAGCGGCTATGGGGTACAATGAGCAGTTCTTC
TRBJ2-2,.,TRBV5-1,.,CASKRRQESTGELFF,TGCGCCAGCAAACGACGCCAGGAGAGCACCGGGGAGCTGTTTTTT